This section outlines one T cell receptor beta chain sequence together with its context. The length of the CDR3 is 15 residues. J gave up 2 bases and V 5 bases, and 7 bases lay outside the gene matches. CDR1 is MDHEN and CDR2 is SYDVKM in the germline V gene. The data were taken from a study of blood T cell repertoires in COVID-19. Under the authors' procedure: For nucleated cells, counts were estimated from reference gene primer amplification. Profiled with immunoSEQ multiplex PCR; TCRdb holds only in-frame clones, not every one. For V, J and clone size, that table is used; D and trimming come from the DNA. The table records about 120,000 clones, approximately 90% of them present only once.

This sequence was found in a woman in her forties or fifties with acute or convalescent COVID-19. V and J are TRBV28 and TRBJ2-5; 8 bases align to TRBD1. Specimen: peripheral blood. The CDR3 region is CASSPPGQDQETQYF. CDR3 nucleotides: TGTGCCAGCAGTCCTCCGGGACAGGATCAAGAGACCCAGTACTTC.